The entry below gives a single T cell receptor (beta chain) sequence along with its context. The antigen remains undetermined. One junction end does not reproduce the germline sequence, and a read error may be involved. The treatment denotes: roughly 10-day PBMC culture with coronavirus spike peptide pools or control peptides (ViraFEST assay). The PCR-positive dates, March through December 2020, came before the US Alpha, Beta and Delta variants. PBMCs were cultured at some 2 million per well with roughly 9.9 IU/ml IL-2 and around 10 ug/ml peptide pools. At the Johns Hopkins FTIC core, DNA taken from cultured CD4+ T cells was sequenced by way of the Oncomine TCR Beta short-read assay. Genomic DNA was extracted from cultured CD4+ T cells. TCRdb reanalysed the PCR reads using MiXCR and keeps one entry per CDR3 protein. Of approximately 19,000 distinct CDR3 sequences detected, roughly three fifths appear once; the ten largest clones hold roughly 8%.

These data are taken from a study of vaccination and CD4 T cells after COVID-19. Study-wide context: Convalescent patients were SARS-CoV-2 positive by nasal swab PCR; about nine mild, one severe.

Source material: CD4+ T cells from blood, cultured in vitro. This sequence was found in a human donor who had recovered from COVID-19.

The CDR3 protein is CASSLVGPYYGYTF. The DNA for the CDR3 is TGTGCCAGCAGCTTGGTGGGGCCTTACTACGGCTACACCTTC. The chain recombines TRBV5-6 with TRBJ1-2; D perhaps matches TRBD1 (5 bases). The germline CDR1 and CDR2 sequences are SGHDT and YYEEEE. CDR3 length equals 14 residues.